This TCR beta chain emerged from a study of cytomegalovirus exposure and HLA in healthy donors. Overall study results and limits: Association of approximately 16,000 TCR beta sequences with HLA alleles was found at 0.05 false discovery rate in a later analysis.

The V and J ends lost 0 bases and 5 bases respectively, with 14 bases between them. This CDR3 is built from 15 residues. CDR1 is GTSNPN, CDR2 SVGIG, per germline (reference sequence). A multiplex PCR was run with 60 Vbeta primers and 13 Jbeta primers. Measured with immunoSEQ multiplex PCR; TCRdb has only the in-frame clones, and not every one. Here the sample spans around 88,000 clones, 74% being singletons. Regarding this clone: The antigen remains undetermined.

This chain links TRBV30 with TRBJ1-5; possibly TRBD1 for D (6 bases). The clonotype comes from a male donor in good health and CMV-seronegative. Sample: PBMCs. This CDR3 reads CAWSVRGGADQPQHF. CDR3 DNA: TGTGCCTGGAGTGTACGAGGGGGGGCTGATCAGCCCCAGCATTTT.